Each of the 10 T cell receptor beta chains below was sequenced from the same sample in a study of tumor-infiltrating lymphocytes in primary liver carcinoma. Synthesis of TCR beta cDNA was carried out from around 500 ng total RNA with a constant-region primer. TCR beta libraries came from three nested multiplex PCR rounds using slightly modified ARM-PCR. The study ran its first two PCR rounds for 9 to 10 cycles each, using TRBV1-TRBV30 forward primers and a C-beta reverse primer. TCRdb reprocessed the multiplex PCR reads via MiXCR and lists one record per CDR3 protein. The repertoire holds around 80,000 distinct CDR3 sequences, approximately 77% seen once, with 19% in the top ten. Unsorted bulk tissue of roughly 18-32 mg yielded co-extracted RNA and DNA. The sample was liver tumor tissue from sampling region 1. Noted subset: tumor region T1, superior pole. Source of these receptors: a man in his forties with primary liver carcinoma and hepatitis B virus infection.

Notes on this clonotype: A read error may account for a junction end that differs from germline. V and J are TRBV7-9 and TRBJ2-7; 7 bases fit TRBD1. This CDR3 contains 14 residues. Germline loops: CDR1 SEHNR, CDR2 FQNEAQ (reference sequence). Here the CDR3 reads CTSTAQGSPYEQYF. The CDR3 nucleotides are TGTACCAGCACAGCACAGGGGTCCCCCTACGAGCAGTACTTC.

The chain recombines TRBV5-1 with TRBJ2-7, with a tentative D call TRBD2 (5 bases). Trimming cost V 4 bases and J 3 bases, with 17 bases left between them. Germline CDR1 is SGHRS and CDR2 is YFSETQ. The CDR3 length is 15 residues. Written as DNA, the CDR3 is TGCGCCAGCAGCGAGACTATCGGGGATGTCTACGAGCAGTACTTC. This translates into CASSETIGDVYEQYF.

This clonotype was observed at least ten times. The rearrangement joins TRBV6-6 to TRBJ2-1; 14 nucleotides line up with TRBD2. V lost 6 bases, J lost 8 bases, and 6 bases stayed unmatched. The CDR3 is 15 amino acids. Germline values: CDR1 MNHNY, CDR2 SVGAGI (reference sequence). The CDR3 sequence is CASRRLAGGPHEQFF. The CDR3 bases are TGTGCCAGCAGGAGACTAGCGGGAGGGCCACATGAGCAGTTCTTC.

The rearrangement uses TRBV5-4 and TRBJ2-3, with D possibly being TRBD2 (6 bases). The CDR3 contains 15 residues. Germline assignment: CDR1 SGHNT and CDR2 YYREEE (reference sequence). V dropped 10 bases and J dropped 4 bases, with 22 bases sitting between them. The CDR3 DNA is TGTGCCGGCAACTTGGGCCGGGAGAGGCCAGATACGCAGTATTTT. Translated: CAGNLGRERPDTQYF.

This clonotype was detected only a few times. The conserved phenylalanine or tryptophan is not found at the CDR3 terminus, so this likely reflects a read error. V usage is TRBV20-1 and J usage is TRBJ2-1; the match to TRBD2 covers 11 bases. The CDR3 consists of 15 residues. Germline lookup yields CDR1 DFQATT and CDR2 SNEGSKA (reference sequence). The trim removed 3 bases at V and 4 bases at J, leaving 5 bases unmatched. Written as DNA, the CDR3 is TGCAGTGCTAGTACGCTAGCGGGGGGATACAATGAGCAGTTCTCC. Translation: CSASTLAGGYNEQFS.

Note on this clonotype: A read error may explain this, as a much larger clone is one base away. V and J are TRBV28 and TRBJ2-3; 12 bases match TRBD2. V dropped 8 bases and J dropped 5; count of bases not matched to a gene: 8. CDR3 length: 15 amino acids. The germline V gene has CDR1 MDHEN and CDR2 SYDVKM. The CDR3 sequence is CASGPQLAGGDTQYF. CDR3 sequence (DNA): TGTGCCAGCGGTCCACAACTAGCGGGAGGAGATACGCAGTATTTT.

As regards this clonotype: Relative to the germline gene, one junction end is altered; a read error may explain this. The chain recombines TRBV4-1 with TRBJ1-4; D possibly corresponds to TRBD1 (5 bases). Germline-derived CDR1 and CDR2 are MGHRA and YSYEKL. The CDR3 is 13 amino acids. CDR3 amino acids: CASSQGQGTEPFF. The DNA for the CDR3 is TGTGCCAGCAGCCAAGGGCAGGGTACGGAACCGTTTTTT.

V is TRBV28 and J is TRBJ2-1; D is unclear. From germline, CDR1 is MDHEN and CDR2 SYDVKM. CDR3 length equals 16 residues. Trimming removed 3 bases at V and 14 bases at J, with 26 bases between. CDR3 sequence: CASSLVDFRAFGWKFF. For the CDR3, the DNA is TGTGCCAGCAGTTTGGTAGACTTTCGGGCATTTGGCTGGAAGTTCTTC.

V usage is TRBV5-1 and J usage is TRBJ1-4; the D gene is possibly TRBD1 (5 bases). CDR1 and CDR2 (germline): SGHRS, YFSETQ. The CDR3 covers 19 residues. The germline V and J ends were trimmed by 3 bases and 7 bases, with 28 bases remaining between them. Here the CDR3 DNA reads TGCGCCAGCAGCTCGGGTGTCTTAGAGCCGGGACGGGAAGGTGAAAAACTGTTTTTT. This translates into CASSSGVLEPGREGEKLFF.

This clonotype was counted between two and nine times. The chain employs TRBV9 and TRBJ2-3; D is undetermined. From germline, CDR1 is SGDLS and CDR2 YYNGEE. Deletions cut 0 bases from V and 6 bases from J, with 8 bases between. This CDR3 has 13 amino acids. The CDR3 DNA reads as TGTGCCAGCAGCGTAGAGCTAGTGGATACGCAGTATTTT. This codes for CASSVELVDTQYF.